One and the same sample provided the 10 T cell receptor beta chains below, sequenced in a study of T cell repertoires in MIS-A myocarditis. Some clones are missing from TCRdb's copy, which holds only in-frame ones; the method was immunoSEQ multiplex PCR. Seen here are several thousand clones, about 81% observed once, and the top ten hold approximately 18%. The sample comprised right inferior lung lobe tissue obtained at autopsy. The source of these receptors is a man aged 18 to 30 with fulminant myocarditis from multisystem inflammatory syndrome in adults (MIS-A) after COVID-19.

The chain joins TRBV29-1 to TRBJ2-5; 7 bases line up with TRBD1. The CDR3 consists of 14 residues. V was pared by 2 bases and J by 4 bases, with 7 bases of the junction left unmatched. CDR1 SQVTM and CDR2 ANQGSEA come from the germline V gene. The CDR3 nucleotides are TGCAGCGTTGAAACCGGGACAGAGGGAGAGACCCAGTACTTC. It specifies CSVETGTEGETQYF.

The rearrangement joins TRBV14 to TRBJ2-2; no definite D call. The V gene's germline CDR1 is SGHDN and CDR2 FVKESK. The CDR3 consists of 15 residues. Trimming pared 0 bases from V and 3 bases from J, leaving 8 bases between. The CDR3 DNA reads TGTGCCAGCAGCCAAGAGGCAGGTCACACCGGGGAGCTGTTTTTT. Its protein product is CASSQEAGHTGELFF.

The chain is built from TRBV7-2 and TRBJ1-1, with D hard to call. The CDR3 length is 15 residues. Germline V CDR1 and CDR2: SGHTA, FQGNSA. V was pared by 1 base and J by 5 bases, with 14 bases between. The CDR3 is CASSLGGKAGTEAFF. The CDR3 DNA reads TGTGCCAGCAGCTTAGGCGGTAAGGCGGGGACTGAAGCTTTCTTT.

The rearrangement uses TRBV19 and TRBJ2-1; possibly TRBD1 or TRBD2 for D (5 bases each). This CDR3 has 16 residues. Trimming took 4 bases from V and 1 from J, leaving 14 bases between them. The V gene's germline CDR1 is LNHDA and CDR2 SQIVND (reference sequence). CDR3 bases: TGTGCCAGTAGTACGGGACCTTCAATTTCCTACAATGAGCAGTTCTTC. It translates to CASSTGPSISYNEQFF.

The chain joins TRBV4-3 to TRBJ1-2; D possibly corresponds to TRBD1 (5 bases). Trimming removed 4 bases from V and 4 bases from J, with 7 bases in between. This CDR3 contains 12 residues. CDR1 is LGHNA, CDR2 YSLEER, per germline. CDR3 amino acids: CASSLQGYGYTF. The CDR3 nucleotides are TGCGCCAGCAGCCTGCAGGGCTATGGCTACACCTTC.

The chain carries TRBV30 and TRBJ1-5; no firm D call. Trimming stripped 0 bases from V and 6 bases from J, with 9 bases between. Germline lookup yields CDR1 GTSNPN and CDR2 SVGIG (reference sequence). The CDR3 is 13 amino acids. This CDR3 is CAWSVEEGQPQHF. In DNA form, the CDR3 reads TGTGCCTGGAGTGTAGAGGAAGGTCAGCCCCAGCATTTT.

The chain recombines TRBV18 with TRBJ2-7, with 7 bases that match TRBD1. J was trimmed by 6 bases and V by 0 bases; bases with no gene match: 8. CDR3 length: 15 residues. Germline V gives CDR1 KGHSH, CDR2 LQKENI. In nucleotides, the CDR3 is TGTGCCAGCTCACCACCAGGGGGCGCCGGTGGCGAGCAGTACTTC. This translates into CASSPPGGAGGEQYF.

This sequence joins TRBV11-2 and TRBJ1-3, with a weak D call TRBD1 (5 bases). From germline, CDR1 is SGHAT and CDR2 FQNNGV. V lost 5 bases, J lost 3 bases, and 17 bases lay in between. This CDR3 is 16 amino acids long. This chain's CDR3 is CASSPGTFVGGNTIYF. The CDR3 DNA reads as TGTGCCAGCAGCCCAGGGACCTTCGTAGGTGGAAACACCATATATTTT.

The rearrangement joins TRBV3-1 (or the pseudogene TRBV3-2) to TRBJ2-1; TRBD2 matches 8 bases. The CDR3 has 16 residues. Germline CDR1 LGHDT, CDR2 YNNKEL (reference sequence). The J segment lost 4 bases and the V segment lost 5 bases, leaving 10 bases of the junction unmatched. This CDR3 reads CASSKTSAALYNEQFF. For the CDR3, the DNA is TGTGCCAGCAGCAAGACTAGCGCGGCACTTTACAATGAGCAGTTCTTC.

The gene calls are TRBV11-2 and TRBJ1-4; TRBD1 is a possible D gene (6 bases). Trimming shortened V by 3 bases and J by 8 bases, and 16 bases separated the two germline ends. The CDR3 contains 15 residues. Germline-derived CDR1 and CDR2 are SGHAT and FQNNGV. The CDR3 DNA reads TGTGCCAGCAGCTTGGTACAGGGTTTGGAAGAAAAACTGTTTTTT. As protein: CASSLVQGLEEKLFF.